This T cell receptor beta chain was captured by sequencing in a study of regulatory T cells in long-lasting Graves disease. Study-level information: In persistent Graves' disease, antithyroid drugs had been taken for over 5 years and TSH receptor antibodies stayed positive.

Germline values: CDR1 DFQATT, CDR2 SNEGSKA (reference sequence). CDR3 size: 14 residues. V lost 0 bases and J lost 8; bases outside the gene matches: 7. For TCR beta, libraries came from iRepertoire HTBI primers and Arm-PCR of CDR3 regions. TCRdb used MiXCR to reprocess the multiplex PCR reads, holding one entry per CDR3 protein. The sample holds about 450,000 distinct CDR3 sequences, about a quarter seen once. Time point in this sample: persistent/refractory GD, antithyroid drugs over 5 years with positive TRAb. The TCR library used RNA extracted from PBMCs. This clonotype originated in a female donor with Graves disease. The starting material was peripheral blood mononuclear cells (PBMCs), obtained when the disease was refractory, from a patient treated with antithyroid drugs. The chain is built from TRBV20-1 and TRBJ2-1; 7 positions match TRBD2. The CDR3 loop is CSARERTSRHEQFF. The CDR3 DNA sequence: TGCAGTGCTAGAGAAAGGACTAGTAGGCATGAGCAGTTCTTC.